This T cell receptor beta chain was captured by sequencing in a study of blood T cell repertoires in COVID-19 (TCRdb year 2020). A note on the overall study: Samples from collaborators originated in the United States, Italy and Spain and spanned both the acute and convalescent phases of COVID-19. Samples were obtained from the ongoing ImmuneRACE study (first 160 participants) and from about 1,300 subjects provided by 6 global collaborators. Where available, HLA class I and class II types were obtained from metadata supplied by the sample provider rather than from assay-based typing. The sample metadata nearly always contained a de-identified subject ID, COVID-19 status, age in years and sex. The repertoires were released in a freely available public database meant as a resource for research on the immune response to SARS-CoV-2. The dataset comprised deeply sampled blood TCRbeta repertoires from subjects exposed to, actively infected with, or recovered from COVID-19. The material from the prospective study consisted of cDNA or gDNA derived from T cells, B-cell-depleted T cells, or PBMCs. What the work shows at the level of the full study, not this receptor alone: The amount of clinical and demographic metadata varied by source and participant and was provided uncurated.

In Seattle, one collaborating source enrolled patients while the infection was active and tracked those patients longitudinally over the course of disease. Collaborating institutions collected whole blood in K2EDTA tubes following their own protocols. For TCRbeta analysis, collaborator samples were shipped as frozen whole blood, as isolated PBMCs, or as DNA extracted from either sample type. Clipping removes 5 bases from V and 6 bases from J, with 0 as the unmatched junction base count. CDR3 length: 12 amino acids, cysteine to phenylalanine. Only CDR3 DNA remains: 36 bases, in frame from the first base. The germline V gene (reference sequence) provides CDR1 LNHDA and CDR2 SQIVND. TCRbeta CDR3 regions were amplified from genomic DNA by means of the immunoSEQ Assay, a bias-controlled multiplex PCR. From the authors' description of their analysis: Within the assay, amplification of reference gene primers was used to estimate how many nucleated cells each sample contained. To quantify the absolute abundance of each unique TCRbeta CDR3 rearrangement, sequence reads were collapsed and filtered. For each sample, productive Simpson clonality was calculated as the square root of Simpson's diversity index across productive rearrangements. TCRdb took this table from immuneACCESS and kept in-frame rearrangements with V and J called. Such tables lack part of the clones; where checked against another copy, unresolved V genes explain under half of the gap, and the rest is unexplained. The V and J calls and the clone size are those of that table, but D and trimming were determined from the DNA. The sample yields about 140,000 clones; roughly 84% were counted once. The top ten hold around 9% of the sample.

This clone has a handful of counts. It has no known antigen specificity. Within one base of it there is no much larger clone, and no base qualities were kept. The sequencing input was peripheral blood. The clonotype comes from a man aged 25-45 years with COVID-19, enrolled during active disease. The chain uses TRBV19 and TRBJ2-3; the central 9 bases match TRBD2. The CDR3 has the sequence CASSGLADTQYF. The DNA sequence is given as TGTGCCAGTAGTGGACTAGCGGATACGCAGTATTTT.